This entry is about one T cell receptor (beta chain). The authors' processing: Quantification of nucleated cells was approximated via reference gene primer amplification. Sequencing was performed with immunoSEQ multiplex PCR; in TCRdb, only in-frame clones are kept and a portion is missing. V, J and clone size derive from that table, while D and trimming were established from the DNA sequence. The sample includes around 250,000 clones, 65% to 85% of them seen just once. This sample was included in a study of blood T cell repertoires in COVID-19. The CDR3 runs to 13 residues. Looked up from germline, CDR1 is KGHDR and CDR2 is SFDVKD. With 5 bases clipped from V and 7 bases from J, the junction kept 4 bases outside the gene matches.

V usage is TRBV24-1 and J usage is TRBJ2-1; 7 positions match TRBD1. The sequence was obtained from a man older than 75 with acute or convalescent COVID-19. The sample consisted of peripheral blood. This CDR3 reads CATSGRGRNEQFF. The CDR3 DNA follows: TGTGCCACCAGTGGAAGGGGGCGGAATGAGCAGTTCTTC.